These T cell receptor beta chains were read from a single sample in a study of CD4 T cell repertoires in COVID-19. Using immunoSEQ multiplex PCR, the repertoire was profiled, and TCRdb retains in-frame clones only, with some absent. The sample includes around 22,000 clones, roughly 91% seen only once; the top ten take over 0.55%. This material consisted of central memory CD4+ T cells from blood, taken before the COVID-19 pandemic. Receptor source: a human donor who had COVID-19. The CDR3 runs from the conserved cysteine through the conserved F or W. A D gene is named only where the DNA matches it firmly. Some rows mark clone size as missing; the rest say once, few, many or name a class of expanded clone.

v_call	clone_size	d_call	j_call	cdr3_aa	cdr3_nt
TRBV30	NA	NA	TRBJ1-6	CAWSSQGSPLHF	TGTGCCTGGAGTTCACAGGGTTCGCCCCTCCACTTT
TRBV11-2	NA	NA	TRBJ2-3	CASSLVAGPGTDTQYF	TGTGCCAGCAGCTTAGTGGCGGGGCCAGGGACAGATACGCAGTATTTT
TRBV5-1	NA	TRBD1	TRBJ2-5	CASSLSGGQETQYF	TGCGCCAGCAGCTTGTCAGGGGGACAAGAGACCCAGTACTTC
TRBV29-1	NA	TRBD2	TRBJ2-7	CSVVVSGLAAYGQYF	TGCAGCGTTGTAGTAAGTGGGCTAGCGGCCTACGGGCAGTACTTC
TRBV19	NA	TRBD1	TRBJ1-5	CASSIMGQGAQPQHF	TGTGCCAGTAGTATAATGGGACAGGGGGCCCAGCCCCAGCATTTT
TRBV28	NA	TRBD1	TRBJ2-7	CASTPGGRTGGFEQYF	TGTGCCAGCACCCCCGGTGGAAGGACAGGGGGATTCGAGCAGTACTTC
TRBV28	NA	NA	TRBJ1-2	CASAIQEHYGYTF	TGTGCCAGCGCCATACAGGAACACTATGGCTACACCTTC
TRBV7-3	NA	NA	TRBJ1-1	CASSLREGVAEAFF	TGTGCCAGCAGCTTAAGGGAGGGGGTGGCTGAAGCTTTCTTT
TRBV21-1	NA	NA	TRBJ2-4	CASSKMGQGSSKNIQYF	TGTGCCAGCAGCAAAATGGGACAGGGGTCGTCCAAAAACATTCAGTACTTC
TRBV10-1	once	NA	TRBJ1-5	CASSEGFRQPQHF	TGCGCCAGCAGTGAGGGTTTCAGGCAGCCCCAGCATTTT
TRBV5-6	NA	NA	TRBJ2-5	CASSLVVVGETQYF	TGTGCCAGCAGCTTGGTAGTTGTCGGGGAGACCCAGTACTTC
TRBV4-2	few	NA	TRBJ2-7	CASSQVPVTYEQYF	TGTGCCAGCAGCCAAGTCCCAGTGACCTACGAGCAGTACTTC
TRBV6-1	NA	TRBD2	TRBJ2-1	CALGLAGVREQFF	TGTGCTCTGGGACTAGCGGGAGTTAGAGAGCAGTTCTTC
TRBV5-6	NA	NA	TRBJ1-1	CASSLAPGVNTEAFF	TGTGCCAGCAGCTTGGCCCCCGGGGTGAACACTGAAGCTTTCTTT
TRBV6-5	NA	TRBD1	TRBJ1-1	CASSFGTGFNTEAFF	TGTGCCAGCAGTTTTGGGACAGGTTTCAACACTGAAGCTTTCTTT
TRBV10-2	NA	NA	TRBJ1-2	CASSGTVNYGYTF	TGCGCCAGCAGTGGGACAGTGAACTATGGCTACACCTTC
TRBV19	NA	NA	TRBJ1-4	CASSKQEVREKLFF	TGTGCCAGTAGTAAACAGGAAGTAAGAGAAAAACTGTTTTTT
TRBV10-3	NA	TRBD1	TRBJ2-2	CAISGDRAAGELFF	TGTGCCATCAGTGGGGACAGGGCAGCCGGGGAGCTGTTTTTT
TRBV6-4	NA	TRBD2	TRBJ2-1	CASSAERGGVEQFF	TGTGCCAGCAGTGCTGAGCGGGGGGGAGTTGAGCAGTTCTTC
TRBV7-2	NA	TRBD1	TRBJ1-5	CASSLGTAYNQPQHF	TGTGCCAGCAGCCTTGGGACAGCGTACAATCAGCCCCAGCATTTT
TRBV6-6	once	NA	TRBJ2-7	CASSLETAYEQYF	TGTGCCAGCAGCCTCGAAACAGCCTACGAGCAGTACTTC
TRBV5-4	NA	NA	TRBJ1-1	CASSSPLRGLDTEAFF	TGTGCCAGCAGCTCCCCTCTCCGGGGTTTGGACACTGAAGCTTTCTTT
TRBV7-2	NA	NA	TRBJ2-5	CASSPTGQETQYF	TGTGCCAGCAGCCCTACAGGGCAAGAGACCCAGTACTTC
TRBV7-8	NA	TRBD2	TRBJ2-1	CASSSGLAGYNEQFF	TGTGCCAGCAGCTCCGGACTAGCGGGGTACAATGAGCAGTTCTTC
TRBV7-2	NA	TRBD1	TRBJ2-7	CASSSRQGREQYF	TGTGCCAGCAGTTCCAGACAGGGTAGGGAGCAGTACTTC
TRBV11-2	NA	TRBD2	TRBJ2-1	CASSSGGGLAGYNEQFF	TGTGCCAGCAGCTCTGGAGGGGGGCTAGCGGGGTACAATGAGCAGTTCTTC
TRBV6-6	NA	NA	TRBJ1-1	CASSRRLRSNTEAFF	TGTGCCAGCAGTCGCAGGTTAAGGTCTAACACTGAAGCTTTCTTT
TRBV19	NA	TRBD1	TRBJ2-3	CASTTTGGGGTDTQYF	TGTGCCAGTACCACTACAGGGGGCGGGGGCACAGATACGCAGTATTTT
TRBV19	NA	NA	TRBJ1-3	CASSPRGADGNTIYF	TGTGCCAGTAGCCCTCGGGGGGCAGATGGAAACACCATATATTTT
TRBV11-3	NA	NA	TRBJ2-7	CASSPDLYEQYF	TGTGCCAGCAGCCCAGATCTCTACGAGCAGTACTTC
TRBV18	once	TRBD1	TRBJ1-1	CASSPPNRGIEAFF	TGTGCCAGCTCACCACCGAACAGGGGAATTGAAGCTTTCTTT
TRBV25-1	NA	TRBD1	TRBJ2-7	CASSPRTGGYYEQYF	TGTGCCAGCAGTCCGCGGACAGGGGGCTACTACGAGCAGTACTTC
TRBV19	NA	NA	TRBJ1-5	CASSMTPPGTYDQPQHF	TGTGCCAGTAGTATGACACCGCCCGGGACATACGATCAGCCCCAGCATTTT
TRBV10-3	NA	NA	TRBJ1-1	CATTGGNLNTEAFF	TGTGCCACGACAGGTGGGAACCTTAACACTGAAGCTTTCTTT
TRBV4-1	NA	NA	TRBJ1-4	CASSLEGRATNEKLFF	TGCGCCAGCAGCCTCGAGGGAAGGGCAACTAATGAAAAACTGTTTTTT
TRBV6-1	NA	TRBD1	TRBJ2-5	CASREDRAETQYF	TGTGCCAGCAGGGAGGACAGGGCTGAGACCCAGTACTTC
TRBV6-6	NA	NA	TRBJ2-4	CASRHAPSATKNIQYF	TGTGCCAGCAGACACGCCCCCTCCGCAACCAAAAACATTCAGTACTTC
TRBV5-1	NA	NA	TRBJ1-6	CASSLRENSPLHF	TGCGCCAGCAGCTTGAGGGAGAATTCACCCCTCCACTTT
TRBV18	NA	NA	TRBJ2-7	CASSPSAGSYEQYF	TGTGCCAGCTCACCATCGGCAGGGTCCTACGAGCAGTACTTC
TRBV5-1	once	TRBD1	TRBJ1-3	CASSSRGLDGNTIYF	TGCGCCAGCAGCTCCAGGGGGCTTGATGGAAACACCATATATTTT
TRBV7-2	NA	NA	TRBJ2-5	CASSFGQFKETQYF	TGTGCCAGCAGCTTTGGACAGTTTAAAGAGACCCAGTACTTC
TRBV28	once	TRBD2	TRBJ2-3	CASSPIATSGSTDTQYF	TGTGCCAGCAGTCCGATCGCCACTAGCGGGAGTACAGATACGCAGTATTTT
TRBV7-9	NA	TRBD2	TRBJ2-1	CASSPGGRGAYNEQFF	TGTGCCAGCAGCCCCGGAGGGCGGGGGGCCTACAATGAGCAGTTCTTC
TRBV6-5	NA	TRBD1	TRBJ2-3	CASSYQGVGTDTQYF	TGTGCCAGCAGTTACCAGGGGGTAGGCACAGATACGCAGTATTTT
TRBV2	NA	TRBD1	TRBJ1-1	CASRAGGRTEAFF	TGTGCCAGCCGAGCAGGGGGCCGGACTGAAGCTTTCTTT